This T cell receptor (beta chain) was sequenced during a study of cytomegalovirus exposure and HLA in healthy donors (dated by TCRdb to the late 2010s). A note on the overall study: An earlier analysis of approximately 640 of the donors reported roughly 270 Gb of sequence data and 117 million unique TCR beta sequences from around 200 million T cells. The study profiled the T cell repertoires of about 640 subjects by immunosequencing and related them to cytomegalovirus serostatus. The study aimed to test whether cataloging public T cell receptors could reveal signatures of past pathogen exposure. Of the roughly 400 genotyped donors, over 70% fell in the genetic ancestry cluster associated with self-reported Caucasian donors. In an earlier analysis of a few hundred of the donors, high-throughput TCR beta sequencing was used to judge whether each TCR beta V gene segment behaved as functional or pseudogenic. The study combined high-throughput TCR immunosequencing, statistical association of individual TCRs with disease status, and machine learning to predict cytomegalovirus infection status. Rather than using new phenotypic data, the later analysis identified candidate immune exposures from TCR beta sequences and from how often those sequences occurred across donors. Four to six DR-DQ haplotypes were handled as single units for association and clustering because linkage in the cohort was strong. HLA typing included class I and class II loci at four-digit resolution. Around 320 gigabases of sequencing data and approximately 85 million unique TCR sequences were included in an early release covering roughly 600 HLA-typed donors. A separate validation cohort of over a hundred different subjects was used in addition to the roughly 700-subject first cohort. A later analysis re-analyzed previously published TCR beta repertoires from 666 donors and added high-resolution HLA genotyping to study TCR occurrence patterns. Typing coverage differed by locus: A, B, C, DRB1 and DQB1 were typed in roughly 620-630 donors, DQA1 in about 510, DPA1 in nearly 610, and DPB1 in 472. Every repertoire in the discovery cohort had been generated on one and the same sequencing platform. Among almost 400 genotyped donors of the cohort, an average of about 240,000 unique TCR beta nucleotide sequences were sequenced per donor, roughly a sixth of them non-productive. Donor age, sex, ethnicity and CMV serostatus were collected together with the repertoire data. A later genetic analysis used genome-wide SNP genotypes for about 60% of the 666 donors, treating that subset as a discovery cohort.

Note on this clone: Which antigen it targets is not known. Per-base quality was not reported, and no clone a single base away is much larger than it.

Library prep was done by the immunoSEQ multiplex PCR assay. The multiplex PCR relied on a mix of 60 forward primers for TCR Vbeta segments and 13 reverse primers for TCR Jbeta segments. The CDR3 region of rearranged TCR beta genes was amplified from genomic DNA by a multiplex PCR assay. Amplified TCR beta libraries were sequenced as 87-base-pair reads on the Illumina HiSeq System. Under the source paper's analysis protocol: A later analysis tallied roughly 78 million unique TCR beta chains across the 666 repertoires, and about 12 million of those chains were shared by two or more donors. Raw reads were error-corrected and collapsed into unique sequences by a nearest-neighbor algorithm in which closely related sequences were merged to remove PCR and sequencing errors. V, D and J gene segments were assigned by aligning CDR3 sequences to IMGT reference sequences. For a sequence to be retained, a match of at least six nucleotides to both a V gene segment and a J gene segment was required. A rearrangement was called productive if the CDR3 had no stop codons and remained in frame with V and J, and every other rearrangement was called non-productive. CDR3 was defined according to IMGT convention as the region running from the second conserved V-encoded cysteine to the conserved J-encoded phenylalanine. The earlier analysis of about 610 of the donors excluded sequences that lacked an unambiguous match to a single V gene segment. In an earlier analysis of a few hundred of the donors, V segments were called functional above 56.7% productive rearrangements and were called segregating when the between-donor standard deviation exceeded 5%. A statistical classification framework was built to diagnose cytomegalovirus status from the catalog of TCR beta chain sequences. A later analysis assigned V and J genes by comparing TCR nucleotide sequences with IMGT/GENE-DB human TR gene sequences. Using the TCRdist pipeline, a later analysis assigned CDR3 sequences along with most-parsimonious VDJ recombination scenarios. A later analysis defined each TCR beta chain by its CDR3 amino acid sequence plus V-gene family, and excluded reads lacking a unique V-gene family. To address suspected cross-contamination and a sequencing artifact, a later analysis removed approximately 590 highly shared, low-generation-probability nucleotide sequences. A later analysis calculated a clonal expansion index for each public chain from normalized within-repertoire ranks of inferred template counts. In a later analysis, generation probabilities were computed with a VDJ recombination model fitted to out-of-frame rearrangements, and the resulting probabilities were checked against IGoR. Hypergeometric tests were used in a later analysis to score TCR-TCR, TCR-HLA and TCR-CMV co-occurrence, with a repertoire-size bias correction applied to the TCR pairs. To estimate false discovery rates, a later analysis permuted the HLA or CMV assignments 20 times. In a later analysis, co-occurring TCRs were grouped using DBSCAN, and TCRdist sequence similarity was added for clustering within HLA-allele-positive subsets. For co-occurrence clustering, repertoires with fewer than 30,000 or more than 120,000 public chains were excluded, along with five or six repertoires with anomalous nucleotide sharing. In TCRdb, the immuneACCESS table is reduced to in-frame sequences with V and J assigned. These tables do not hold every clone; where another copy was compared, an unresolved V gene accounts for under half, and the others remain unexplained. That table is the source of V, J and clone size, and D and trimming were worked out from the DNA. The sample has 170,000 or so clones on record, around 78% of them singletons. The ten most abundant clones make up roughly 3% of the sample.

V is cut back by 3 bases and J by 0 bases, with 2 bases in the junction unmatched. From cysteine to phenylalanine, the CDR3 is 16 amino acids long. Just the 48-base CDR3 DNA is kept, in frame starting at base 1. Looking up the germline V gene yields CDR1 SGHAT and CDR2 FQNNGV. Broader findings and caveats from the paper: A few of the identified cytomegalovirus-associated TCR beta chains were confirmed in vitro to be specific for cytomegalovirus antigens. At a false discovery rate of 0.05, a later analysis linked 15,000 to 20,000 TCR beta sequences to specific HLA alleles. Correlated functional status among segregating V segments might be attributable to linkage disequilibrium, but an unknown experimental factor could not be ruled out. Presence/absence analyses assumed roughly uniform sequencing depth across donors, an assumption that may not hold. A further reported finding was that TCR beta sequences accurately predicted the HLA-A and HLA-B alleles for most subjects in the first cohort. Because the 87-base-pair reads could not distinguish some IMGT-functional V segments, including TRBV6-2 and TRBV6-3, those segments were excluded. In both the original and validation cohorts, the classifier was reported to diagnose cytomegalovirus status with high specificity and sensitivity. According to a later analysis, parvovirus B19, influenza, CMV and Epstein-Barr virus appeared linked to several top co-occurrence clusters. In a later analysis, the rate of TCR association differed among HLA loci, with DRB1 alleles having the most associated TCRs and HLA-C alleles having the fewest. In an earlier analysis of fewer than 750 of the donors, most TCR beta V segments were observed in productive rearrangements about 87% or about 30% of the time, broadly matching IMGT annotations. CMV serostatus was the only immune exposure information available for the cohort. This cohort had only TCR beta chains sequenced, and the lack of alpha or paired-chain data limited which features could be detected. The study gave a list of around 170 TCR beta chains associated with cytomegalovirus. According to the authors, the approach could potentially be generalized to other disease states and immunological phenotypes. V-gene and J-gene trimming of TCR beta chains was associated with a missense DCLRE1C variant in a later genetic analysis, and the association was replicated in an independent cohort. The earlier analysis of a few hundred of the donors excluded about 16 rarely observed V segments, including chromosome 9 orphons, because counts were too low. Because HLA typing was unavailable for some donors at each locus, only the typed subset was used in association tests. Compared with equally common non-associated chains, HLA-associated TCR beta chains in a later analysis were more clonally expanded and had lower generation probabilities. When HLA alleles, especially DR and DQ, strongly co-occurred, attributing TCR associations to individual alleles was difficult. According to a later analysis, most CMV-associated TCR beta chains appeared to be HLA-restricted, and the HLA associations seemed to be driven largely by CMV exposure. Most TCR sequences were observed very rarely across donors, whereas some public TCRs were present in many individuals. A later genetic analysis reported fewer N-insertions in productive TCRs among donors in an Asian-associated ancestry cluster than the roughly 620-donor mean. A group of highly shared sequence variants was considered likely to be a technical artifact of the sequencing pipeline.

In total, roughly 670 healthy bone marrow donors made up the cohort. Cohort members were all nominally healthy when sampled, although unrecorded immune exposures were likely present. The donor was CMV seropositive and was included in the group of 270 or so seropositive cohort members. Each donor provided a peripheral blood sample, and peripheral blood mononuclear cells were used for TCR beta sequencing. The Qiagen DNeasy Blood Extraction Kit was used to extract genomic DNA from the blood cell samples. The specimen was PBMCs. This TCR was recovered from a woman between 50 and 59 years old in good health and CMV-seropositive. The chain couples TRBV11-2 to TRBJ2-2; 9 bases in the junction line up with TRBD2. The CDR3 protein: CASSFLAGPNTGELFF. At the DNA level, the sequence is TGTGCCAGCAGCTTTCTAGCGGGACCGAACACCGGGGAGCTGTTTTTT.